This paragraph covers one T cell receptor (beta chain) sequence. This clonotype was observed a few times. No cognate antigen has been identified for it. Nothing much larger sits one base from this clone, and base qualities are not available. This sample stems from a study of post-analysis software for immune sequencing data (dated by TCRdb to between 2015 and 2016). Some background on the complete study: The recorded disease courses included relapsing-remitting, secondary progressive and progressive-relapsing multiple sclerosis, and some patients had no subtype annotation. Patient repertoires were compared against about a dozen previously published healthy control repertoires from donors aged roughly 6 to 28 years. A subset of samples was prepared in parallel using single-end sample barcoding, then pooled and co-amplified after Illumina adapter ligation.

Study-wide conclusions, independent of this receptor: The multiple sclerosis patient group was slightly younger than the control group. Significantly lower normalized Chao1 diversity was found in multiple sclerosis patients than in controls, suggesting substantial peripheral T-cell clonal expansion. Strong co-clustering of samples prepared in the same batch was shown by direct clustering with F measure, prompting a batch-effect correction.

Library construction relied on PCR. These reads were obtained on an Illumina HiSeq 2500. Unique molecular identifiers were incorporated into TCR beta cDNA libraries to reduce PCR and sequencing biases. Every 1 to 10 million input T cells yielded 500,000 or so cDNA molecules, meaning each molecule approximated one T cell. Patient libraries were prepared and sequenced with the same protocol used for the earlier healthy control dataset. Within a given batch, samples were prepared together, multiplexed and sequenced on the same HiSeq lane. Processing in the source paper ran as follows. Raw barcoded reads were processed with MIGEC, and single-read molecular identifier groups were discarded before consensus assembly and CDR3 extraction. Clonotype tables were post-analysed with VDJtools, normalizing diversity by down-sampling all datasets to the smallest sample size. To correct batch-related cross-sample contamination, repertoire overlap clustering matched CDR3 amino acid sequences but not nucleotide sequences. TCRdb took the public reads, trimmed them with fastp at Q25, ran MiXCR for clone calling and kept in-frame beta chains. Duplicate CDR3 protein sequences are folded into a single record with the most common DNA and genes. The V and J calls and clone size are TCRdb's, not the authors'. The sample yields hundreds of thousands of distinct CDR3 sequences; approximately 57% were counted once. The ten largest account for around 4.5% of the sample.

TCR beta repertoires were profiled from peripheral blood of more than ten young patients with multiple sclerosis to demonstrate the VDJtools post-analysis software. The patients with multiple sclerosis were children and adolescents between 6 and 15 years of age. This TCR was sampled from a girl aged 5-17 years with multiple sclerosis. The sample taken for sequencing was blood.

The CDR3 protein: CASSRQGSYGYTF. The DNA reads as follows: TGTGCCAGTAGTAGGCAGGGGAGCTATGGCTACACCTTC. This chain is built from TRBV19 and TRBJ1-2, with TRBD1 tentatively as D gene (6 bases match). A distance of 10 bases separates the germline ends of V and J, which lose 4 bases and 4 bases respectively. The CDR3 sequence holds 13 residues, the cysteine and phenylalanine included. The only DNA kept is the CDR3, 39 bases in frame from the first base. The germline V gene encodes CDR1 LNHDA and CDR2 SQIVND (reference sequence).